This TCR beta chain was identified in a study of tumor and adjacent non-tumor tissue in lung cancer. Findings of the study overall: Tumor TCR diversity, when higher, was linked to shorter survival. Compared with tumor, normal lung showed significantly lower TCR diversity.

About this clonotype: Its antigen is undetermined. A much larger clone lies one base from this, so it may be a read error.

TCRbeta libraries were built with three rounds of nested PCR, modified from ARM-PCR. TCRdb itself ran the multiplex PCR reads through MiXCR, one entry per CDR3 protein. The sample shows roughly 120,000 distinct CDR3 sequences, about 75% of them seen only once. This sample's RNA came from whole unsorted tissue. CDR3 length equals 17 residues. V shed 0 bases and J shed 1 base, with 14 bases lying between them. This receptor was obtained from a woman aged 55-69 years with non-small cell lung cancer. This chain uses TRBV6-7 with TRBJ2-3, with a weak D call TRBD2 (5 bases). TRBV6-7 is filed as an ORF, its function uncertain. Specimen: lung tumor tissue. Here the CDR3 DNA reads TGTGCCAGCAGTTACTCTTCCGGTCTAGCTTGCACAGATACGCAGTATTTT. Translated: CASSYSSGLACTDTQYF.